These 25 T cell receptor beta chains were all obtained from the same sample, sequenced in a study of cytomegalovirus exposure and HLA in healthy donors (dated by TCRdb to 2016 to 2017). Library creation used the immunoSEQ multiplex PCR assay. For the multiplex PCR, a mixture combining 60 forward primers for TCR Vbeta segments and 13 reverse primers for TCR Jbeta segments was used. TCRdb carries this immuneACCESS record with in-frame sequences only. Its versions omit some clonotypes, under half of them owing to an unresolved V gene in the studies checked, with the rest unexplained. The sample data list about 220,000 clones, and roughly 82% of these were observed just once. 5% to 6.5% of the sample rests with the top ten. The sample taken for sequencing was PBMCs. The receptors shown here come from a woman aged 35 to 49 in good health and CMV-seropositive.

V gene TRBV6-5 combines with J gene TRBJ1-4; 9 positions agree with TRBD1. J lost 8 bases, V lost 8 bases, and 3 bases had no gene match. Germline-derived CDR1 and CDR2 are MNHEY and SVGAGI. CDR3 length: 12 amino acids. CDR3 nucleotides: TGTGCCAGCGGGACAGGGATGGAAAAACTGTTTTTT. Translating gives CASGTGMEKLFF.

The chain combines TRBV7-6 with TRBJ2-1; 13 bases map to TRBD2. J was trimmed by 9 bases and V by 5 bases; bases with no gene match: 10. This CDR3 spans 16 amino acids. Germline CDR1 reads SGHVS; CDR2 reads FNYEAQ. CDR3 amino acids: CASSLGLAGAVGEQFF. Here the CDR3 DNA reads TGTGCCAGCAGCCTAGGACTAGCGGGGGCCGTAGGTGAGCAGTTCTTC. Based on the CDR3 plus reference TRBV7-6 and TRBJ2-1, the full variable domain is GAGVSQSPRYKVTKRGQDVALRCDPISGHVSLYWYRQALGQGPEFLTYFNYEAQQDKSGLPNDRFSAERPEGSISTLTIQRTEQRDSAMYRCASSLGLAGAVGEQFFGPGTRLTVL.

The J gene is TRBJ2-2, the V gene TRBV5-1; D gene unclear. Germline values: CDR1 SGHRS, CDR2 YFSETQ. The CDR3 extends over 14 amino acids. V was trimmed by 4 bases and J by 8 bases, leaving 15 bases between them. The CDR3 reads CASSLSYNPGELFF. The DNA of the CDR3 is TGCGCCAGCAGCCTCTCCTATAATCCGGGGGAGCTGTTTTTT.

CDR3 nucleotide sequence: TGTGCCAGCAGTGATGTCGGGATGGCAGATACGCAGTATTTT. Its translation: CASSDVGMADTQYF. The genes are TRBV25-1 and TRBJ2-3; D is perhaps TRBD2 (5 bases). Germline CDR1 is MGHDK and CDR2 is SYGVNS. This CDR3 region has 14 residues. V was pared by 3 bases and J by 4 bases, with 11 bases between.

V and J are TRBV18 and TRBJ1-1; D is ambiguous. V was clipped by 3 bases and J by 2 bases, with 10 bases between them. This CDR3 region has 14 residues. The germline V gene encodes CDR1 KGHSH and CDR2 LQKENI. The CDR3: CASSPAGSNTEAFF. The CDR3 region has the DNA TGTGCCAGCTCACCGGCGGGGTCAAACACTGAAGCTTTCTTT. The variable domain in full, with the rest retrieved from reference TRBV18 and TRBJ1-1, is NAGVMQNPRHLVRRRGQEARLRCSPMKGHSHVYWYRQLPEEGLKFMVYLQKENIIDESGMPKERFSAEFPKEGPSILRIQQVVRGDSAAYFCASSPAGSNTEAFFGQGTRLTVV.

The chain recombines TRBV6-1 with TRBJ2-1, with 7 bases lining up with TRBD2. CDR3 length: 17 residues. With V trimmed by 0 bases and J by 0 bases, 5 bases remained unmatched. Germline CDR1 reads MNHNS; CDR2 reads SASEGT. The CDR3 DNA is TGTGCCAGCAGTGAAGCCCGCGGGGGTCGCTCCTACAATGAGCAGTTCTTC. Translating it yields CASSEARGGRSYNEQFF.

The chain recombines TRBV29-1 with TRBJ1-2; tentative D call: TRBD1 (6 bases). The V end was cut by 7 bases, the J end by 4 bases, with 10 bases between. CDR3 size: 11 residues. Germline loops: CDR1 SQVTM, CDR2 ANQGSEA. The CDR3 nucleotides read TGCAGCGGCCGGGACACCTATGGCTACACCTTC. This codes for CSGRDTYGYTF.

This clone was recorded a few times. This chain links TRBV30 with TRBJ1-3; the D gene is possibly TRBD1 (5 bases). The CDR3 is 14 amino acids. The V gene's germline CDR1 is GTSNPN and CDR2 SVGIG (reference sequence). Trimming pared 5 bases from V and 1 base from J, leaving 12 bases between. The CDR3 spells CAWLRGRSGNTIYF. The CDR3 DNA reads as TGTGCCTGGCTTAGGGGAAGATCTGGAAACACCATATATTTT.

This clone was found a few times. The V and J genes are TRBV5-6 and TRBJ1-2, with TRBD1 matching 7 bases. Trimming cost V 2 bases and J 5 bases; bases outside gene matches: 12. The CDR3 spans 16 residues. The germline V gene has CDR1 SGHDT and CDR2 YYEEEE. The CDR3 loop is CASSLIRQGHGYGYTF. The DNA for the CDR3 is TGTGCCAGCAGCTTAATCCGACAGGGACACGGTTATGGCTACACCTTC.

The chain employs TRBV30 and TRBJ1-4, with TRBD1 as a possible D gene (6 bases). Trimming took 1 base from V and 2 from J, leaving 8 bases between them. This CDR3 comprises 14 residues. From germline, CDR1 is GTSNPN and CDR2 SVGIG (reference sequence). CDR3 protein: CAWSEQGTNEKLFF. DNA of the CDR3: TGTGCCTGGAGTGAACAGGGTACTAATGAAAAACTGTTTTTT.

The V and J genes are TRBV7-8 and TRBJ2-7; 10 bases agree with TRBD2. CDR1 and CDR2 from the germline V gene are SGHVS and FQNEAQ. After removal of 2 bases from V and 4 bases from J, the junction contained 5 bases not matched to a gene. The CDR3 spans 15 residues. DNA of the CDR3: TGTGCCAGCAGCTTACGGACTAGCGGAACGTACGAGCAGTACTTC. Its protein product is CASSLRTSGTYEQYF.

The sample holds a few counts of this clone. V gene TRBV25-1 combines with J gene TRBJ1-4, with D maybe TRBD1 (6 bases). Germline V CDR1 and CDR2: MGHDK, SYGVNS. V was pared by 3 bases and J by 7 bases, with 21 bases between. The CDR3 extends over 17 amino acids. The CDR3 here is CASSDNSQTGLGEKLFF. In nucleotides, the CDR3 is TGTGCCAGCAGTGACAATTCCCAGACAGGTCTGGGTGAAAAACTGTTTTTT.

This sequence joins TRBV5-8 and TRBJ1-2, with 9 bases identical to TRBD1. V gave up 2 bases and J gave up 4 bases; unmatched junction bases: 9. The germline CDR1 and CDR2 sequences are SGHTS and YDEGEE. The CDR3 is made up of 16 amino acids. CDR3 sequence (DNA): TGTGCCAGCAGCTTAGGCCAACCGACAGGGGGCTATGGCTACACCTTC. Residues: CASSLGQPTGGYGYTF. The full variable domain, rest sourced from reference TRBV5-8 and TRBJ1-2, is EAGVTQSPTHLIKTRGQQATLRCSPISGHTSVYWYQQALGLGLQFLLWYDEGEERNRGNFPPRFSGRQFPNYSSELNVNALELEDSALYLCASSLGQPTGGYGYTFGSGTRLTVV.

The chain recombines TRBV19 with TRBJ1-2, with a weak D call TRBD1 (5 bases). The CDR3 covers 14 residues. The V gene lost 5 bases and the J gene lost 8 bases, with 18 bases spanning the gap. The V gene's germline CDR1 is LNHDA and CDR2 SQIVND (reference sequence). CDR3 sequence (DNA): TGTGCCAGTAGTCCAACAGGAGCTTCTATCGGCTACACCTTC. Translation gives CASSPTGASIGYTF.

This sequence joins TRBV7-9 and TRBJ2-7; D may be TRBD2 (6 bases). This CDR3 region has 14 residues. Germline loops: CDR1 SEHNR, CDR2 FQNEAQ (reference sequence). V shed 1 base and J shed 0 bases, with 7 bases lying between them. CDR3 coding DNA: TGTGCCAGCAGCTTAGGGGAGGTCTCCTACGAGCAGTACTTC. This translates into CASSLGEVSYEQYF.

Written as DNA, the CDR3 is TGTGCCAGCTACGGAGACCCAAACCAAGAGACCCAGTACTTC. This gives the protein CASYGDPNQETQYF. This sequence joins TRBV5-4 and TRBJ2-5; D not resolved. Germline assignment: CDR1 SGHNT and CDR2 YYREEE (reference sequence). Trimming removed 7 bases from V and 0 bases from J, with 13 bases in between. The CDR3 extends over 14 amino acids.

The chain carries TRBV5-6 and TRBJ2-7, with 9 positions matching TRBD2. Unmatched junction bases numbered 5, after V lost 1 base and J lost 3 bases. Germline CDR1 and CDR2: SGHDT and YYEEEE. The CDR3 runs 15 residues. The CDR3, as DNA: TGTGCCAGCAGCTTGCCGCGGGAGGGCAACTACGAGCAGTACTTC. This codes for CASSLPREGNYEQYF.

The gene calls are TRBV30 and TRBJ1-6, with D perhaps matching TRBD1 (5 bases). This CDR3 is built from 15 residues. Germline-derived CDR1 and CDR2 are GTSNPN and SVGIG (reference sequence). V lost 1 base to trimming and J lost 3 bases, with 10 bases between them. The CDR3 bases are TGTGCCTGGAGTGCAGACAGCTACTATAATTCACCCCTCCACTTT. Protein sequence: CAWSADSYYNSPLHF. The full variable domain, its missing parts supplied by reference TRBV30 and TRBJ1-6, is SQTIHQWPATLVQPVGSPLSLECTVEGTSNPNLYWYRQAAGRGLQLLFYSVGIGQISSEVPQNLSASRPQDRQFILSSKKLLLSDSGFYLCAWSADSYYNSPLHFGNGTRLTVT.

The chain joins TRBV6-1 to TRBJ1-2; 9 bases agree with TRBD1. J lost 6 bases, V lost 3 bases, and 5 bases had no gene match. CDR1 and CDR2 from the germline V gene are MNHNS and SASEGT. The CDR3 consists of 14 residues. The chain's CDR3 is CASSDQGQGNGYTF. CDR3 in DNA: TGTGCCAGCAGTGACCAAGGACAGGGGAATGGCTACACCTTC.

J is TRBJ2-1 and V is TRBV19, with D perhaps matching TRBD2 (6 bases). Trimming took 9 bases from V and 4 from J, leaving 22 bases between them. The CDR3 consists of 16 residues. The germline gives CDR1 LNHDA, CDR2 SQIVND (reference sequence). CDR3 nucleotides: TGTGCCAGCGGCCGGGACTCCTACGCAAGATACAATGAGCAGTTCTTC. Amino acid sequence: CASGRDSYARYNEQFF.

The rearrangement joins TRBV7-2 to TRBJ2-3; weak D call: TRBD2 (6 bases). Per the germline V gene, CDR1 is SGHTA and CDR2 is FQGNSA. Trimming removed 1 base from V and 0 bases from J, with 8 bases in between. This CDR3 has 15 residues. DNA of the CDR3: TGTGCCAGCAGCTTAGTGGCGGGGAGCACAGATACGCAGTATTTT. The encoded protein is CASSLVAGSTDTQYF.

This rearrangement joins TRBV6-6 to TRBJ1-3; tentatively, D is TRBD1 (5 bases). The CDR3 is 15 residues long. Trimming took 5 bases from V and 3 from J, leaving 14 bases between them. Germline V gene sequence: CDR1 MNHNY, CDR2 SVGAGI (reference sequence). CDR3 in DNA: TGTGCCAGCAGTCGGGACTTCGAAATTGGAAACACCATATATTTT. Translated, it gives CASSRDFEIGNTIYF.

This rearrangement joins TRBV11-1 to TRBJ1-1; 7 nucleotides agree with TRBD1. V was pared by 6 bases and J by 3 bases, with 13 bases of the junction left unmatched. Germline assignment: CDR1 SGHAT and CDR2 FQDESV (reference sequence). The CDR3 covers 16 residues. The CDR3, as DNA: TGTGCCAGCAGAACAATCCGACAGGGCCGGGACACTGAAGCTTTCTTT. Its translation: CASRTIRQGRDTEAFF.

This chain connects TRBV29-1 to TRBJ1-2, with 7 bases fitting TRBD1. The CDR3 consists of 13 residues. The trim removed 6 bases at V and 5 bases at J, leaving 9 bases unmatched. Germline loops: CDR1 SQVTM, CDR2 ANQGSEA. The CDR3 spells CSVRDRERYGYTF. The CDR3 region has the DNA TGCAGCGTCCGAGACAGGGAACGGTATGGCTACACCTTC.

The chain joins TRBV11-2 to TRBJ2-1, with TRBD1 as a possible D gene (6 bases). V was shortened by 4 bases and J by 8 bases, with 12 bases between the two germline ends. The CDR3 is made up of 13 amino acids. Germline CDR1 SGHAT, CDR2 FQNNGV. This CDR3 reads CASSSPWGHEQFF. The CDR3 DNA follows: TGTGCCAGCAGCTCCCCCTGGGGGCATGAGCAGTTCTTC. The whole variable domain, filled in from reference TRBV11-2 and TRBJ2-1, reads EAGVAQSPRYKIIEKRQSVAFWCNPISGHATLYWYQQILGQGPKLLIQFQNNGVVDDSQLPKDRFSAERLKGVDSTLKIQPAKLEDSAVYLCASSSPWGHEQFFGPGTRLTVL.